This T cell receptor beta chain stems from a study of blood T cells in healthy people across ages. Study findings and constraints: The authors considered diversity estimates from one million T cells to be underestimates. A strong correlation was found between TCR beta diversity and the percentage of naive T cells.

This CDR3 comprises 15 residues. The trim removed 3 bases at V and 2 bases at J, leaving 4 bases unmatched. Germline V gene data show CDR1 as MDHEN and CDR2 as SYDVKM. This clonotype was seen at least ten times. Its antigen is unidentified. Then a second PCR, running roughly 7 to 11 cycles, was carried out with a sample-barcoded 5' primer and a J-beta primer mix. From the 5' RACE reads, TCRdb called clonotypes with MiXCR, one entry per CDR3 protein. The data contain about 1,800,000 distinct CDR3 sequences, 28% of them seen just once; the ten biggest clones take up over 7%. No fewer than 6 million PBMCs went into each sample.

This TCR derives from a woman between 25 and 40 years old in good health. The chain is built from TRBV28 and TRBJ1-2; 9 nucleotides align to TRBD1. Sequenced: blood. The CDR3 bases are TGTGCCAGCAGTTTGCTCGGGACAGGGAACTATGGCTACACCTTC. It translates to CASSLLGTGNYGYTF.